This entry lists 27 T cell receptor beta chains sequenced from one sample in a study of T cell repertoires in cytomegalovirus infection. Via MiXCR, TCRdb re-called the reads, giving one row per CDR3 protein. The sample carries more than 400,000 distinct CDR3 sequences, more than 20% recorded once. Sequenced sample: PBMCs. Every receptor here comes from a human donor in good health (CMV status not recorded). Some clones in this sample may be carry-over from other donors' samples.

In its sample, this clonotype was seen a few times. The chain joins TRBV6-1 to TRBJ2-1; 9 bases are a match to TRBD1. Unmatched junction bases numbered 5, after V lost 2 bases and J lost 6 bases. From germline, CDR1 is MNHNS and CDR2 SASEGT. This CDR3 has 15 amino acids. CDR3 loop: CASSELGTGFNEQFF. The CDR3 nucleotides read TGTGCCAGCAGTGAACTCGGGACAGGGTTCAATGAGCAGTTCTTC.

CDR3 DNA: TGTGCCAGCAGCTTTGGTCGGAGTGGGATCTCCTACAATGAGCAGTTCTTC. Translating it yields CASSFGRSGISYNEQFF. The chain couples TRBV7-6 to TRBJ2-1; D remains ambiguous. Germline V gives CDR1 SGHVS, CDR2 FNYEAQ. The CDR3 totals 17 residues. The germline V and J ends were trimmed by 3 bases and 0 bases, with 15 bases remaining between them.

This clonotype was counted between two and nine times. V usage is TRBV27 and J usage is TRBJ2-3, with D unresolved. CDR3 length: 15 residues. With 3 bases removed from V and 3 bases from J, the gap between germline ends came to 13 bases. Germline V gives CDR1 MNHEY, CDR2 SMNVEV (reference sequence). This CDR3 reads CASSFRSAPTDTQYF. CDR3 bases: TGTGCCAGCAGTTTTCGGTCAGCACCGACAGATACGCAGTATTTT.

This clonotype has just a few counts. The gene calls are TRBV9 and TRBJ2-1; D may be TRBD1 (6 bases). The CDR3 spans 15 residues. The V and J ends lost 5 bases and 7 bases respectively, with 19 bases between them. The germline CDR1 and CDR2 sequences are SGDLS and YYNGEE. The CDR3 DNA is TGTGCCAGCAGTCGTGAGGGGGACGCCCAGAATGAGCAGTTCTTC. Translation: CASSREGDAQNEQFF. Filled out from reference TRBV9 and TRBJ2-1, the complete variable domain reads DSGVTQTPKHLITATGQRVTLRCSPRSGDLSVYWYQQSLDQGLQFLIQYYNGEERAKGNILERFSAQQFPDLHSELNLSSLELGDSALYFCASSREGDAQNEQFFGPGTRLTVL.

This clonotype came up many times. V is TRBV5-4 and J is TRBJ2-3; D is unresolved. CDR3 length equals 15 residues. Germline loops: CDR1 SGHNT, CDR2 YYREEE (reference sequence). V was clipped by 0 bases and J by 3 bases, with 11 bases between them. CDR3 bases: TGTGCCAGCAGCTTGGGTCTGGGTACGACAGATACGCAGTATTTT. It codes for CASSLGLGTTDTQYF.

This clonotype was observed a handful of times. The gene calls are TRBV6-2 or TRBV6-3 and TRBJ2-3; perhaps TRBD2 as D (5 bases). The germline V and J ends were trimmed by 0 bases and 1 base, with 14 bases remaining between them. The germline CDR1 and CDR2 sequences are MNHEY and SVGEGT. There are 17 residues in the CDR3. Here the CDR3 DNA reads TGTGCCAGCAGTTACTCACGGCGGGTCGCCCGCACAGATACGCAGTATTTT. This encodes CASSYSRRVARTDTQYF.

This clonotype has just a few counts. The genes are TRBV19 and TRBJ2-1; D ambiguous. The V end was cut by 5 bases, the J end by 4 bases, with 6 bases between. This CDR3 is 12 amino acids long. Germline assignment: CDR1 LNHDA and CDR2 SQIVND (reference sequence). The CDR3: CASSEVYNEQFF. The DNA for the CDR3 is TGTGCCAGTAGTGAAGTTTACAATGAGCAGTTCTTC. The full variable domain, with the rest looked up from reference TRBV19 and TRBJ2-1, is DGGITQSPKYLFRKEGQNVTLSCEQNLNHDAMYWYRQDPGQGLRLIYYSQIVNDFQKGDIAEGYSVSREKKESFPLTVTSAQKNPTAFYLCASSEVYNEQFFGPGTRLTVL.

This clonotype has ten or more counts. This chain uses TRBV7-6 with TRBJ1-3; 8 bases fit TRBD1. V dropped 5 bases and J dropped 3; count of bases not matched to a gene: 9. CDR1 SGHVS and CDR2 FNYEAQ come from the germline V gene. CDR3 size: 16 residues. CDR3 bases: TGTGCCAGCAGCAACAGGGGGGAGTTATATGGAAACACCATATATTTT. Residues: CASSNRGELYGNTIYF.

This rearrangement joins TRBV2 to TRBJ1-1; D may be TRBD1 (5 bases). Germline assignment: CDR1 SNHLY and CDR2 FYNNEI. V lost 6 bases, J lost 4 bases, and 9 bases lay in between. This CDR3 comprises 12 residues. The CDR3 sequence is CASRTDSTEAFF. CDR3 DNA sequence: TGTGCCAGCAGGACCGACAGCACTGAAGCTTTCTTT.

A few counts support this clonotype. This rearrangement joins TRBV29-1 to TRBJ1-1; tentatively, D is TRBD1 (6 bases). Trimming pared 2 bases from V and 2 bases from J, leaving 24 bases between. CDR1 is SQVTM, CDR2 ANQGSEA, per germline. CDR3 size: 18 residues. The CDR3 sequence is CSVELPHRAGWLNTEAFF. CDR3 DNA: TGCAGCGTTGAACTCCCCCACAGGGCGGGTTGGCTAAACACTGAAGCTTTCTTT.

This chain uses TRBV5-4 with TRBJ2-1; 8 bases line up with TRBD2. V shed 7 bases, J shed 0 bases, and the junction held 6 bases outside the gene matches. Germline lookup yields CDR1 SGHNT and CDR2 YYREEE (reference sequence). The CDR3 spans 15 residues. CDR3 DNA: TGTGCCAGCTGGACTAGCAGAAGCTCCTACAATGAGCAGTTCTTC. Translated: CASWTSRSSYNEQFF. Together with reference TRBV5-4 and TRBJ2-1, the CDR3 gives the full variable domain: ETGVTQSPTHLIKTRGQQVTLRCSSQSGHNTVSWYQQALGQGPQFIFQYYREEENGRGNFPPRFSGLQFPNYSSELNVNALELDDSALYLCASWTSRSSYNEQFFGPGTRLTVL.

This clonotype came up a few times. Here the CDR3 DNA reads TGTGCCAGTAGTATCCCGGGACAGGGACCAAACATTCAGTACTTC. Its translation is CASSIPGQGPNIQYF. This chain links TRBV19 with TRBJ2-4; TRBD1 matches 9 bases. The J segment lost 6 bases and the V segment lost 3 bases, leaving 6 bases of the junction unmatched. The length of the CDR3 is 15 residues. From germline, CDR1 is LNHDA and CDR2 SQIVND (reference sequence).

The CDR3: CASSLTGTAFYNEQFF. In nucleotides, the CDR3 is TGTGCCAGCAGCCTAACCGGGACAGCCTTCTACAATGAGCAGTTCTTC. The chain carries TRBV7-2 and TRBJ2-1, with 7 bases aligning to TRBD1. CDR3 length: 16 residues. From germline, CDR1 is SGHTA and CDR2 FQGNSA. The V gene end was trimmed by 5 bases and the J gene end by 3 bases; junction bases not matched to a gene: 10.

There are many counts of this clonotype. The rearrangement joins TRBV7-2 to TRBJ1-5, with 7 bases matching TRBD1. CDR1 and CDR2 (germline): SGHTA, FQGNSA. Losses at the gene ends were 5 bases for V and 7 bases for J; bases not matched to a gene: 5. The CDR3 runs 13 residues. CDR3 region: CASSPDRVQPQHF. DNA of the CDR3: TGTGCCAGCAGCCCAGACAGGGTCCAGCCCCAGCATTTT.

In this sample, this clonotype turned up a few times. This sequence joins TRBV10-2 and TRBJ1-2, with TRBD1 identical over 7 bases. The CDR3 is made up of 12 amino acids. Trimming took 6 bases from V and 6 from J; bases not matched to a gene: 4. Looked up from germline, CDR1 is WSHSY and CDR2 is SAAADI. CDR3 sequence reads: CASSSTGDGYTF. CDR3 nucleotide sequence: TGCGCCAGCAGCAGCACAGGGGATGGCTACACCTTC.

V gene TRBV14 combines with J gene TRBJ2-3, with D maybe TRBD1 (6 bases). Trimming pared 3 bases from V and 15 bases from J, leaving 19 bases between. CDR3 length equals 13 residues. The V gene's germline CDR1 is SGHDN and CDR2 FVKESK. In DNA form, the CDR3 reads TGTGCCAGCAGCCATCGTAAAGGACAGTCTCATTATTTT. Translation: CASSHRKGQSHYF. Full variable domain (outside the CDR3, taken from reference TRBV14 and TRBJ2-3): EAGVTQFPSHSVIEKGQTVTLRCDPISGHDNLYWYRRVMGKEIKFLLHFVKESKQDESGMPNNRFLAERTGGTYSTLKVQPAELEDSGVYFCASSHRKGQSHYFGPGTRLTVL.

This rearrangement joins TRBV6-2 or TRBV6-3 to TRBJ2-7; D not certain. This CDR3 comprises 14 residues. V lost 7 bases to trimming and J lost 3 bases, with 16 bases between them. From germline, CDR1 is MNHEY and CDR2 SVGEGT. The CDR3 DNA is TGTGCCAGCACGAAGGGCGGCAGGCTCTACGAGCAGTACTTC. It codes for CASTKGGRLYEQYF.

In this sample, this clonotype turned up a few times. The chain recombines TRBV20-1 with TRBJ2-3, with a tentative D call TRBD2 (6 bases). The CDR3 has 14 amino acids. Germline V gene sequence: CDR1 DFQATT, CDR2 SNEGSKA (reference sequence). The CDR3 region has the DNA TGCAGCGCATTCCGTAGCGGAAGCACAGATACGCAGTATTTT. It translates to CSAFRSGSTDTQYF.

The CDR3 nucleotides are TGTGCCAGCTCACACGGACTAGCGGGAGAGCTCTCCTACAATGAGCAGTTCTTC. This sequence encodes CASSHGLAGELSYNEQFF. The V call is TRBV18, the J call TRBJ2-1, with 13 bases identical to TRBD2. CDR1 KGHSH and CDR2 LQKENI come from the germline V gene. CDR3 length: 18 amino acids. With 4 bases clipped from V and 0 bases from J, the junction kept 6 bases outside the gene matches.

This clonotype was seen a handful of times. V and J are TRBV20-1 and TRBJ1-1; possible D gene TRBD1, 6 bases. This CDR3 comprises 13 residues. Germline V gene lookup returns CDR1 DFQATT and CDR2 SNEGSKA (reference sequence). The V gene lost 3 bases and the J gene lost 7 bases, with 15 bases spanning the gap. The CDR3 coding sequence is TGCAGTGCTAGTCCCCAGGGGTATGGTGAAGCTTTCTTT. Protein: CSASPQGYGEAFF.

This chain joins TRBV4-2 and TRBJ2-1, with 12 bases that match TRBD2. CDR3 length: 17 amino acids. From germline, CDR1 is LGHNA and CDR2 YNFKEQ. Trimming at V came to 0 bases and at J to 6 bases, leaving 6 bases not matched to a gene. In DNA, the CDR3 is TGTGCCAGCAGCCAAGAAGCAGGACTAGCGGGATCCAATGAGCAGTTCTTC. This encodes CASSQEAGLAGSNEQFF.

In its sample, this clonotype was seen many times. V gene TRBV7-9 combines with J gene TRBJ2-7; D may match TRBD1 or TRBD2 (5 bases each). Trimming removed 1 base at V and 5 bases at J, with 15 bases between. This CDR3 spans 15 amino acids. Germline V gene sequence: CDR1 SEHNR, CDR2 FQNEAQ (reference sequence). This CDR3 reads CASSLVKWGSHEQYF. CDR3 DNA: TGTGCCAGCAGCTTAGTAAAATGGGGGTCCCACGAGCAGTACTTC.

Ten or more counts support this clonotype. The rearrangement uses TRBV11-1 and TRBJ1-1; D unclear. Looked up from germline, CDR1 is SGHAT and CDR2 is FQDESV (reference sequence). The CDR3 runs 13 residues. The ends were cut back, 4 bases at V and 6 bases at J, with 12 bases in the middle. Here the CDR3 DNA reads TGTGCCAGCAGCTCATATTCCTCATCTGAAGCTTTCTTT. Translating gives CASSSYSSSEAFF.

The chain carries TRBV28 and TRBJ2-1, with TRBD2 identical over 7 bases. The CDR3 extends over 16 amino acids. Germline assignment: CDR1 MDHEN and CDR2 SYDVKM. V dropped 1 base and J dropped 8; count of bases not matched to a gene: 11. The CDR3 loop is CASSLSAGRIGDEQFF. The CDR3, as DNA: TGTGCCAGCAGTTTATCGGCCGGGAGGATCGGAGATGAGCAGTTCTTC.

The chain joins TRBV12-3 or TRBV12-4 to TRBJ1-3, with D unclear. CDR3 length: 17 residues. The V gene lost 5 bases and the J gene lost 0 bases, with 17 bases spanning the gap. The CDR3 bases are TGTGCCAGCAGTCTCCCCGACTCCGGCCTCTCTGGAAACACCATATATTTT. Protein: CASSLPDSGLSGNTIYF.

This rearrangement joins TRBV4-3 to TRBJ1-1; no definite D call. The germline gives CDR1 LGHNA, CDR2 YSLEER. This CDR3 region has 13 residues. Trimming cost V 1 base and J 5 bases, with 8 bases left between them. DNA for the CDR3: TGCGCCAGCAGCCAAGCGGATGGGACTGAAGCTTTCTTT. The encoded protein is CASSQADGTEAFF.

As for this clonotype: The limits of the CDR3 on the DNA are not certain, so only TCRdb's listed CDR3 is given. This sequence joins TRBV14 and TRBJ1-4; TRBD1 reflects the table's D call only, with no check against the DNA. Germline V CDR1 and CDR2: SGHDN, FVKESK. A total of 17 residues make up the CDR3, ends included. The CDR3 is CASSRGQFFGGNEKLFF.